The clone carrying this T cell receptor beta chain was recorded many times. Antigen: not known. The read terminates 3 residues ahead of where the CDR3 ends, so the germline J gene completes it. The data derive from a study of T cell clonality in common variable immunodeficiency. Study-wide results and limits: Common variable immunodeficiency TCR beta sequences reportedly had fewer deletions and N-nucleotide insertions. Authors noted CVID clonality's cause needs subpopulation repertoire sequencing. CVID subjects showed higher TCRbeta clonality than healthy controls.

No CVID subject was ill or on immunomodulatory drugs when sampled. Measured with immunoSEQ multiplex PCR; TCRdb has only the in-frame clones, and not every one. This sample carries fewer than 40,000 clones, none of them present only once. This CDR3 region has 14 residues. The germline V and J ends were trimmed by 0 bases and 4 bases, with 9 bases remaining between them. Germline CDR1 SGHNT, CDR2 YYREEE (reference sequence). The receptor comes from a human donor with common variable immunodeficiency. Sample: peripheral blood mononuclear cells. The V call is TRBV5-4, the J call TRBJ2-3; perhaps TRBD1 as D (5 bases). CDR3 bases read: TGTGCCAGCAGCTTGGGGGGCAGGCCAGATACG. Protein sequence: CASSLGGRPDT. The entire CDR3 is CASSLGGRPDTQYF.